These 25 T cell receptor beta chains came from one sample sequenced in a study of blood T cell repertoires in COVID-19. Sequencing was performed with immunoSEQ multiplex PCR; in TCRdb, only in-frame clones are kept and a portion is missing. Of some 100,000 clones listed, around four fifths are singletons. Sequenced material: peripheral blood. These receptors originate from a man in his forties or fifties with active or convalescent COVID-19.

About this clone itself: Additional DNA sequences in this sample encode the identical CDR3. This sequence joins TRBV3-1 (or the pseudogene TRBV3-2) and TRBJ2-5; TRBD2 matches at 10 bases. V shed 4 bases and J 3 bases; nucleotides not matched to a gene: 5. From germline, CDR1 is LGHDT and CDR2 YNNKEL (reference sequence). The CDR3 covers 15 residues. CDR3 region: CASSPLAGVEETQYF. The CDR3 bases are TGTGCCAGCAGCCCCCTAGCGGGAGTTGAAGAGACCCAGTACTTC.

This clone was seen only once. As DNA, the CDR3 is TGTGCCAGCAGCTACGGGCCGGGGGGCTACACCTTC. This codes for CASSYGPGGYTF. The gene calls are TRBV28 and TRBJ1-2, with D unresolved. This CDR3 has 12 amino acids. Trimming stripped 6 bases from V and 8 bases from J, with 13 bases between. Germline CDR1 and CDR2: MDHEN and SYDVKM.

V usage is TRBV28 and J usage is TRBJ1-4; D unresolved. Germline CDR1 reads MDHEN; CDR2 reads SYDVKM. This CDR3 is built from 12 residues. The ends were cut back, 5 bases at V and 10 bases at J, with 11 bases in the middle. CDR3 in amino acids: CASSPQAPKLFF. In DNA, the CDR3 is TGTGCCAGCAGTCCCCAAGCCCCAAAACTGTTTTTT. Variable domain in full (rest from reference TRBV28 and TRBJ1-4): DVKVTQSSRYLVKRTGEKVFLECVQDMDHENMFWYRQDPGLGLRLIYFSYDVKMKEKGDIPEGYSVSREKKERFSLILESASTNQTSMYLCASSPQAPKLFFGSGTQLSVL.

This clone was seen only once. The chain's CDR3 is CATSRDFRQATSGNTIYF. The CDR3 DNA sequence: TGTGCCACCAGCAGAGATTTCCGACAGGCCACTTCGGGAAACACCATATATTTT. The rearrangement links TRBV15 to TRBJ1-3, with D possibly TRBD1 on 6 matching bases. This CDR3 has 18 amino acids. Per germline, CDR1 LNHNV and CDR2 YYDKDF (reference sequence). V was pared by 0 bases and J by 4 bases, with 19 bases between.

J is TRBJ2-2 and V is TRBV14, with D hard to call. CDR3 size: 11 residues. Germline CDR1 is SGHDN and CDR2 is FVKESK. The germline V and J ends were trimmed by 7 bases and 3 bases, with 3 bases remaining between them. The CDR3: CASTDTGELFF. CDR3 nucleotide sequence: TGTGCCAGCACCGACACCGGGGAGCTGTTTTTT. The complete variable domain, with remaining parts taken from reference TRBV14 and TRBJ2-2, reads EAGVTQFPSHSVIEKGQTVTLRCDPISGHDNLYWYRRVMGKEIKFLLHFVKESKQDESGMPNNRFLAERTGGTYSTLKVQPAELEDSGVYFCASTDTGELFFGEGSRLTVL.

The chain joins TRBV5-1 to TRBJ2-1, with 12 bases identical to TRBD1. CDR1 and CDR2 (germline): SGHRS, YFSETQ. The CDR3 runs 17 residues. V gave up 0 bases and J gave up 8 bases; unmatched junction bases: 9. The CDR3 region has the DNA TGCGCCAGCAGCTTGGCCGGTCCGGGACAGGGGGCCCATGAGCAGTTCTTC. Its protein is CASSLAGPGQGAHEQFF.

The chain recombines TRBV7-9 with TRBJ2-1; 10 bases fit TRBD2. There are 17 residues in the CDR3. Germline V gives CDR1 SEHNR, CDR2 FQNEAQ (reference sequence). V shed 5 bases, J shed 3 bases, and the junction held 10 bases outside the gene matches. The CDR3 region has the DNA TGTGCCAGCAGCCAATCCGGACTAGCGGTTAGCTACAATGAGCAGTTCTTC. Amino acid sequence: CASSQSGLAVSYNEQFF.

The V and J genes are TRBV27 and TRBJ1-1; TRBD1 agrees at 7 bases. Looked up from germline, CDR1 is MNHEY and CDR2 is SMNVEV (reference sequence). CDR3 length: 16 residues. With 5 bases clipped from V and 2 bases from J, the junction kept 11 bases outside the gene matches. The CDR3 region is CASSVHRGRGNTEAFF. Written as DNA, the CDR3 is TGTGCCAGCAGTGTTCACAGGGGTAGGGGAAACACTGAAGCTTTCTTT.

The genes are TRBV6-6 and TRBJ1-4; TRBD1 aligns across 10 bases. V was pared by 5 bases and J by 1 base, with 4 bases of the junction left unmatched. The V gene's germline CDR1 is MNHNY and CDR2 SVGAGI (reference sequence). The CDR3 has 16 amino acids. The DNA for the CDR3 is TGTGCCAGCAGTCGACGGGACAGGGGAACTAATGAAAAACTGTTTTTT. It codes for CASSRRDRGTNEKLFF.

The chain is built from TRBV27 and TRBJ1-1; D might be TRBD1 (6 bases). Germline lookup yields CDR1 MNHEY and CDR2 SMNVEV (reference sequence). This CDR3 has 14 residues. V lost 2 bases to trimming and J lost 3 bases, with 10 bases between them. The CDR3 DNA reads TGTGCCAGCAGTTTAGTGGGGGCGGACACTGAAGCTTTCTTT. Protein sequence: CASSLVGADTEAFF.

The gene calls are TRBV18 and TRBJ1-1; 7 bases line up with TRBD1. The length of the CDR3 is 13 residues. V gave up 11 bases and J gave up 3 bases; unmatched junction bases: 9. CDR1 KGHSH and CDR2 LQKENI come from the germline V gene. CDR3 sequence reads: CAGTTTGDTEAFF. DNA for the CDR3: TGTGCCGGGACAACCACAGGGGACACTGAAGCTTTCTTT.

This chain joins TRBV11-3 and TRBJ2-3; 7 bases agree with TRBD2. This CDR3 is 17 amino acids long. J lost 2 bases, V lost 3 bases, and 11 bases had no gene match. CDR1 SGHNT and CDR2 YENEEA come from the germline V gene. CDR3 nucleotide sequence: TGTGCCAGCAGCTTTCCACTTGGGAGGGGTCCCACAGATACGCAGTATTTT. Protein: CASSFPLGRGPTDTQYF.

CDR3 in amino acids: CASTPAGGDYEQYF. The CDR3 DNA reads as TGTGCCAGTACCCCGGCAGGGGGCGATTACGAGCAGTACTTC. The chain employs TRBV19 and TRBJ2-7; 8 nucleotides line up with TRBD1. V shed 7 bases and J 4 bases; nucleotides not matched to a gene: 9. The CDR3 consists of 14 residues. CDR1 is LNHDA, CDR2 SQIVND, per germline (reference sequence).

The chain joins TRBV25-1 to TRBJ1-1; D may be TRBD1 (6 bases). The CDR3 totals 15 residues. The germline CDR1 and CDR2 sequences are MGHDK and SYGVNS. Trimming removed 4 bases from V and 0 bases from J, with 12 bases in between. In DNA, the CDR3 is TGTGCCAGCAGTGCAGGGAGGGGGATGAACACTGAAGCTTTCTTT. Translation gives CASSAGRGMNTEAFF. Variable domain in full (rest from reference TRBV25-1 and TRBJ1-1): EADIYQTPRYLVIGTGKKITLECSQTMGHDKMYWYQQDPGMELHLIHYSYGVNSTEKGDLSSESTVSRIRTEHFPLTLESARPSHTSQYLCASSAGRGMNTEAFFGQGTRLTVV.

This clone was seen a single time. The gene calls are TRBV24-1 and TRBJ2-7; 7 nucleotides line up with TRBD1. This CDR3 has 13 residues. Looked up from germline, CDR1 is KGHDR and CDR2 is SFDVKD. Trimming removed 7 bases from V and 0 bases from J; junction bases left unmatched: 2. The CDR3 protein is CATRGDSSYEQYF. CDR3 DNA: TGTGCCACCAGGGGGGACAGCTCCTACGAGCAGTACTTC.

The J gene is TRBJ2-7, the V gene TRBV18; 11 positions agree with TRBD2. The CDR3 has 17 residues. Germline V gene lookup returns CDR1 KGHSH and CDR2 LQKENI. The V segment lost 3 bases and the J segment 2 bases; nucleotides outside the gene matches: 9. This CDR3 reads CASSPAVLLAGAYEQYF. CDR3 in DNA: TGTGCCAGCTCACCCGCAGTTTTACTAGCGGGAGCCTACGAGCAGTACTTC.

This clone was counted between two and nine times. V gene TRBV11-3 combines with J gene TRBJ2-3; a weak D match, TRBD1 (6 bases). In germline, CDR1 is SGHNT, CDR2 YENEEA. The CDR3 runs 16 residues. Trimming took off 0 bases at V and 1 base at J, with 11 bases between the two ends. The CDR3 loop is CASSLELTGGTDTQYF. CDR3 coding DNA: TGTGCCAGCAGCTTAGAGCTGACAGGCGGCACAGATACGCAGTATTTT.

The chain is built from TRBV5-1 and TRBJ2-5, with 7 positions matching TRBD2. Germline assignment: CDR1 SGHRS and CDR2 YFSETQ. After removal of 1 base from V and 1 base from J, the junction contained 4 bases not matched to a gene. CDR3 length: 15 amino acids. In DNA form, the CDR3 reads TGCGCCAGCAGCTTGCGGGGGACTACCCAAGAGACCCAGTACTTC. Residues: CASSLRGTTQETQYF. Full variable domain (missing parts from reference TRBV5-1 and TRBJ2-5): KAGVTQTPRYLIKTRGQQVTLSCSPISGHRSVSWYQQTPGQGLQFLFEYFSETQRNKGNFPGRFSGRQFSNSRSEMNVSTLELGDSALYLCASSLRGTTQETQYFGPGTRLLVL.

This chain links TRBV24-1 with TRBJ2-2, with TRBD2 identical over 8 bases. J was trimmed by 6 bases and V by 6 bases; bases with no gene match: 8. The CDR3 runs 15 residues. In germline, CDR1 is KGHDR, CDR2 SFDVKD. The DNA for the CDR3 is TGTGCCACCAGTCCGGGGGCGGGGGGCCCCGGGGAGCTGTTTTTT. It codes for CATSPGAGGPGELFF.

Only one count was recorded for this clone. The gene calls are TRBV9 and TRBJ2-1, with 7 positions matching TRBD1. The germline CDR1 and CDR2 sequences are SGDLS and YYNGEE. The CDR3 covers 13 residues. With 0 bases clipped from V and 8 bases from J, the junction kept 2 bases outside the gene matches. The CDR3 nucleotides read TGTGCCAGCAGCGTAGTAGACAGGGATGAGCAGTTCTTC. This codes for CASSVVDRDEQFF.

The rearrangement links TRBV7-9 to TRBJ1-2, with 12 bases that match TRBD1. V dropped 0 bases and J dropped 9; count of bases not matched to a gene: 11. There are 17 residues in the CDR3. Germline-derived CDR1 and CDR2 are SEHNR and FQNEAQ (reference sequence). CDR3 amino acids: CASSLAPWGTGGDSYTF. CDR3 nucleotides: TGTGCCAGCAGCTTAGCCCCATGGGGGACAGGGGGCGATAGCTACACCTTC.

J is TRBJ2-7 and V is TRBV6-1; 7 nucleotides align to TRBD2. With 2 bases clipped from V and 7 bases from J, the junction kept 2 bases outside the gene matches. This CDR3 is built from 12 residues. Germline CDR1 reads MNHNS; CDR2 reads SASEGT. CDR3 DNA sequence: TGTGCCAGCAGTGAACGGGGGGTGGAGCAGTACTTC. Its protein product is CASSERGVEQYF.

This chain joins TRBV11-2 and TRBJ2-2; maybe TRBD2 (6 bases). The CDR3 spans 16 residues. Looked up from germline, CDR1 is SGHAT and CDR2 is FQNNGV. Deletions cut 4 bases from V and 4 bases from J, with 16 bases between. CDR3 nucleotide sequence: TGTGCCAGCAGCTCAACGGGGCTAGCGATCACCGGGGAGCTGTTTTTT. This encodes CASSSTGLAITGELFF.

The sample holds one count of this clone. The CDR3 nucleotides read TGTGCCAGCAGTGACCGGGACAGGGCCCACTACGAGCAGTACTTC. It specifies CASSDRDRAHYEQYF. This chain connects TRBV2 to TRBJ2-7; 9 bases align to TRBD1. Germline V gene sequence: CDR1 SNHLY, CDR2 FYNNEI. This CDR3 contains 15 residues. Trimming removed 3 bases from V and 3 bases from J; junction bases left unmatched: 6.

This sequence joins TRBV18 and TRBJ1-2; 9 nucleotides line up with TRBD1. The V gene's germline CDR1 is KGHSH and CDR2 LQKENI. There are 16 residues in the CDR3. The junction had 7 bases not matched to a gene; V was cut back by 3 bases and J by 2 bases. CDR3 loop: CASSPNTGGSNYGYTF. The CDR3 DNA reads as TGTGCCAGCTCACCTAATACAGGGGGCTCGAACTATGGCTACACCTTC.